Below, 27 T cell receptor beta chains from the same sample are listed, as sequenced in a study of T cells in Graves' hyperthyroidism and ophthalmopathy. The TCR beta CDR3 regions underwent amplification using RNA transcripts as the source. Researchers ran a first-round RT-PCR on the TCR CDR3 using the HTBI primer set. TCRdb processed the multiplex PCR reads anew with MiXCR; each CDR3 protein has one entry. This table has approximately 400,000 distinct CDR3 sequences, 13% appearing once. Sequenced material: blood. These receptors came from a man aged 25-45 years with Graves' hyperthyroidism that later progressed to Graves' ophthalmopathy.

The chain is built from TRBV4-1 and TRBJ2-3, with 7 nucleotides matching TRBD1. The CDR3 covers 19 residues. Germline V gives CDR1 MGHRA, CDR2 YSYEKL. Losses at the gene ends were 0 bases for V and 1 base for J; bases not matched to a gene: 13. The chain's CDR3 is CASSQDGFSEGARTDTQYF. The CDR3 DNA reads TGCGCCAGCAGCCAAGATGGGTTTTCCGAGGGGGCTCGCACAGATACGCAGTATTTT.

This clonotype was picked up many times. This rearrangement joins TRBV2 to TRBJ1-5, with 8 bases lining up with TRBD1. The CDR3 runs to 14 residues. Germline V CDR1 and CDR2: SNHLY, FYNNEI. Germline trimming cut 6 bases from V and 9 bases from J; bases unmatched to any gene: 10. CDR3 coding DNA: TGTGCCAGCAGGACAGGGGCCGCCGCTGGGCCCCAGCATTTT. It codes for CASRTGAAAGPQHF.

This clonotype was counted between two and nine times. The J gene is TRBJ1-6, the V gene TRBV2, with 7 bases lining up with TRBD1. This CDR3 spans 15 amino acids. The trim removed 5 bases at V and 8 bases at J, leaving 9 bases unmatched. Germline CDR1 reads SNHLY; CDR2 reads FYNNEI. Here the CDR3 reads CASSLQGPLDSPLHF. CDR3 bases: TGTGCCAGCAGTCTACAGGGGCCCCTTGATTCACCCCTCCACTTT. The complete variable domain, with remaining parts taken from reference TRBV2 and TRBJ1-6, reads EPEVTQTPSHQVTQMGQEVILRCVPISNHLYFYWYRQILGQKVEFLVSFYNNEISEKSEIFDDQFSVERPDGSNFTLKIRSTKLEDSAMYFCASSLQGPLDSPLHFGNGTRLTVT.

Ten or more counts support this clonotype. The CDR3 DNA sequence: TGTGCCAGCAGCTTGGGATTGGGGGGTAGCAATCAGCCCCAGCATTTT. Amino acid sequence: CASSLGLGGSNQPQHF. The chain has TRBV5-6 and TRBJ1-5; D is possibly TRBD1 (5 bases). V lost 0 bases and J 0 bases, leaving 10 bases between the germline ends. Per germline, CDR1 SGHDT and CDR2 YYEEEE. This CDR3 comprises 16 residues.

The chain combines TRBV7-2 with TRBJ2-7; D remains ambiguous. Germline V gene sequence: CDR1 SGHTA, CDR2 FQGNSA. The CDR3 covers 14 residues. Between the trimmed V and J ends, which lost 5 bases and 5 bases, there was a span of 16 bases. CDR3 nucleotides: TGTGCCAGCAGCAAAAATCAGGTTGAAAACGAGCAGTACTTC. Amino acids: CASSKNQVENEQYF.

Here the CDR3 DNA reads TGTGCCAGCAGCGCACGGGGGGGCAACGGGGAGCTGTTTTTT. This translates into CASSARGGNGELFF. This rearrangement joins TRBV9 to TRBJ2-2, with TRBD2 matching 8 bases. The CDR3 contains 14 residues. From germline, CDR1 is SGDLS and CDR2 YYNGEE. The ends lost 3 bases at V and 7 bases at J; junction bases unmatched: 5.

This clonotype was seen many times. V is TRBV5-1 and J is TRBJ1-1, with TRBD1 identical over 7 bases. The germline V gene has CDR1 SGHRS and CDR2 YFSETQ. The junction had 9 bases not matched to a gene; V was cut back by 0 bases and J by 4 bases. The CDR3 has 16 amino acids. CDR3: CASSLENRGWGTEAFF. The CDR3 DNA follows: TGCGCCAGCAGCTTGGAGAACAGGGGATGGGGCACTGAAGCTTTCTTT.

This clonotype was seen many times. CDR3 in DNA: TGTGCCAGCAGCTTAAAACAGGGAAGGCCCTACAATGAGCAGTTCTTC. Protein sequence: CASSLKQGRPYNEQFF. The chain combines TRBV11-3 with TRBJ2-1; maybe TRBD1 (6 bases). CDR1 and CDR2 (germline): SGHNT, YENEEA. CDR3 length equals 16 residues. Trimming stripped 2 bases from V and 2 bases from J, with 13 bases between.

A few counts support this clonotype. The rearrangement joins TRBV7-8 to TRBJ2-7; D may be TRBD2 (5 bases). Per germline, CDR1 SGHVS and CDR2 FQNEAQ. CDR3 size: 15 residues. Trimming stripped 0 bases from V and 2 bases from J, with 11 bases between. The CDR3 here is CASSLALAGTYEQYF. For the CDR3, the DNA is TGTGCCAGCAGCTTAGCGTTGGCGGGTACCTACGAGCAGTACTTC.

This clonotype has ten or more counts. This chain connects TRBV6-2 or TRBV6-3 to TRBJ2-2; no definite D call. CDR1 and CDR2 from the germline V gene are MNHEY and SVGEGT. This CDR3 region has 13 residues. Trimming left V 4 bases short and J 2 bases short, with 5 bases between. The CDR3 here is CASSSPNTGELFF. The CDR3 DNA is TGTGCCAGCAGTTCCCCAAACACCGGGGAGCTGTTTTTT.

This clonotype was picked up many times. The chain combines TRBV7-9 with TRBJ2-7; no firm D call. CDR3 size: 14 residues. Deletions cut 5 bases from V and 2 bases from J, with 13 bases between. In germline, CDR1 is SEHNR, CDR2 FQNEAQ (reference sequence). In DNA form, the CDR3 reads TGTGCCAGCAGCCTCCGAGGAGTGGCCTACGAGCAGTACTTC. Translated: CASSLRGVAYEQYF.

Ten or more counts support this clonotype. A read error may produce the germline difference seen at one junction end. The CDR3 DNA is TGTGCCAGCAGCATAGGACAGGGGGTCCTTCAGCCCCAGCATTTT. Its translation: CASSIGQGVLQPQHF. This chain links TRBV13 with TRBJ1-5; 10 positions match TRBD1. The CDR3 has 15 amino acids. Per germline, CDR1 PRHDT and CDR2 FYEKMQ (reference sequence). Looking up the rest from reference TRBV13 and TRBJ1-5 gives the full variable domain: AAGVIQSPRHLIKEKRETATLKCYPIPRHDTVYWYQQGPGQDPQFLISFYEKMQSDKGSIPDRFSAQQFSDYHSELNMSSLELGDSALYFCASSIGQGVLQPQHFGDGTRLSIL.

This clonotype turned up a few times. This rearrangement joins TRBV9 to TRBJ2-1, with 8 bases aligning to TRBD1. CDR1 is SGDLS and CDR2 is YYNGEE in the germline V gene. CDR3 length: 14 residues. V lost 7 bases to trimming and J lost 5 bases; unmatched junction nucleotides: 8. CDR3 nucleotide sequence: TGTGCCAGCGGCGGCAGGGGGCCAAACAATGAGCAGTTCTTC. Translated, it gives CASGGRGPNNEQFF.

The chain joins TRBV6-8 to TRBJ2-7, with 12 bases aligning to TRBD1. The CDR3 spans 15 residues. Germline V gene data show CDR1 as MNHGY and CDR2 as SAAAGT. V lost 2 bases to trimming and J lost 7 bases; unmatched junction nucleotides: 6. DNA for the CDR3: TGTGCCAGCAGTTACACCGGGACAGGGGGCGAAGAGCAGTACTTC. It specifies CASSYTGTGGEEQYF.

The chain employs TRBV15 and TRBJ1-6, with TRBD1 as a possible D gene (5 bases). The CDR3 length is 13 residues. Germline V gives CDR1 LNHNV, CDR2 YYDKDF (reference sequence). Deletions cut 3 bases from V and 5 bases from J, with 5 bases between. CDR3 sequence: CATSRTDNSPLHF. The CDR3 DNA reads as TGTGCCACCAGCAGGACAGATAATTCACCCCTCCACTTT.

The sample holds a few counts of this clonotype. CDR3 region: CASSGSTGGQETQYF. The CDR3 bases are TGTGCCAGCAGTGGCTCGACAGGGGGACAAGAGACCCAGTACTTC. The rearrangement joins TRBV27 to TRBJ2-5, with 9 positions matching TRBD1. The CDR3 contains 15 residues. After removal of 5 bases from V and 2 bases from J, the junction contained 6 bases not matched to a gene. CDR1 and CDR2 from the germline V gene are MNHEY and SMNVEV (reference sequence).

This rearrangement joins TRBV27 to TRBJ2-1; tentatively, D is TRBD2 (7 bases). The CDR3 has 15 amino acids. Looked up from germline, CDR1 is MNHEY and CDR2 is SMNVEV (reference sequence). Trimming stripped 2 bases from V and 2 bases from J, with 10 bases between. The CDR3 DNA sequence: TGTGCCAGCAGTTTAAGGGGGGGCCCCTACAATGAGCAGTTCTTC. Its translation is CASSLRGGPYNEQFF.

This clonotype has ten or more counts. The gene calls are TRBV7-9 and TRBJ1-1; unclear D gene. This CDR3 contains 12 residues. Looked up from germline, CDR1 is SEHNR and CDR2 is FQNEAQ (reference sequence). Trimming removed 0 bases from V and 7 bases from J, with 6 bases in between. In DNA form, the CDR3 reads TGTGCCAGCAGCTTAGCTGCTGTTGAAGCTTTCTTT. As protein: CASSLAAVEAFF.

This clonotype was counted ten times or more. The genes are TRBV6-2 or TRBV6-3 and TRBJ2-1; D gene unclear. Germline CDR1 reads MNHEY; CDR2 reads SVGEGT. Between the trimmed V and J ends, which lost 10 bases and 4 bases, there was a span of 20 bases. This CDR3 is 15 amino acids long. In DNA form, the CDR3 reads TGTGCCACTGAAGATCCCGGGCCGAAATACAATGAGCAGTTCTTC. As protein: CATEDPGPKYNEQFF.

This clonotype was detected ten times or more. CDR3 residues: CASSNRQKYVLLYEQYF. The DNA for the CDR3 is TGTGCCAGCAGTAACCGACAGAAATACGTTCTTTTATACGAGCAGTACTTC. This chain uses TRBV28 with TRBJ2-7; a possible D gene is TRBD1 (5 bases). Germline assignment: CDR1 MDHEN and CDR2 SYDVKM. Trimming removed 5 bases from V and 4 bases from J, with 24 bases in between. The CDR3 is made up of 17 amino acids.

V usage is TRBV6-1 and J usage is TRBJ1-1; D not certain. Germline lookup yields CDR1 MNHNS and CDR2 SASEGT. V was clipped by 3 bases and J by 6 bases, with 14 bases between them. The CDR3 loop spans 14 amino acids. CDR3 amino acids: CASSEMQLGSEAFF. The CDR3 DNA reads TGTGCCAGCAGTGAGATGCAGCTCGGGTCTGAAGCTTTCTTT.

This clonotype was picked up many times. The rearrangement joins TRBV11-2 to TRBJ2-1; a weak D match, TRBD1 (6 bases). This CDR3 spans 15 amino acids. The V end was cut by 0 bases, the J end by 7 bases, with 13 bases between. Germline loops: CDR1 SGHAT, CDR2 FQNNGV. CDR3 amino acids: CASSLEQGMVNEQFF. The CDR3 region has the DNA TGTGCCAGCAGCTTAGAACAGGGAATGGTTAATGAGCAGTTCTTC.

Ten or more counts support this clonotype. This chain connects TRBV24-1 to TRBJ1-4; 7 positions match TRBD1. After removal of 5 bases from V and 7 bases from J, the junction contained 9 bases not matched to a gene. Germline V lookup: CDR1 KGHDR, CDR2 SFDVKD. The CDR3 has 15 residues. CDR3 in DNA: TGTGCCACCAGTGTGGAGGGGGCTTTTTCTGAAAAACTGTTTTTT. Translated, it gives CATSVEGAFSEKLFF.

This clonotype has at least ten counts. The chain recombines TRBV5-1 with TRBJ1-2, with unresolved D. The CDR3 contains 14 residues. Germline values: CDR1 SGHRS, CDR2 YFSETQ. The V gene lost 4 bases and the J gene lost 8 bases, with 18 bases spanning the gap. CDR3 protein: CASSPAHSMEGYTF. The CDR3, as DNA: TGCGCCAGCAGCCCGGCCCACTCAATGGAGGGCTACACCTTC.

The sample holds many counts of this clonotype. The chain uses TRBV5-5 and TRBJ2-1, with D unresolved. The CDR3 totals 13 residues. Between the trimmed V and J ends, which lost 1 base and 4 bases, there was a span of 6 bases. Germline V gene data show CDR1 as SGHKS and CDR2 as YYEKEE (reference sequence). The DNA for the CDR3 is TGTGCCAGCAGCTTGTCTGAGTACAATGAGCAGTTCTTC. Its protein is CASSLSEYNEQFF. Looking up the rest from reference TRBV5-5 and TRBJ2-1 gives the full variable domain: DAGVTQSPTHLIKTRGQQVTLRCSPISGHKSVSWYQQVLGQGPQFIFQYYEKEERGRGNFPDRFSARQFPNYSSELNVNALLLGDSALYLCASSLSEYNEQFFGPGTRLTVL.

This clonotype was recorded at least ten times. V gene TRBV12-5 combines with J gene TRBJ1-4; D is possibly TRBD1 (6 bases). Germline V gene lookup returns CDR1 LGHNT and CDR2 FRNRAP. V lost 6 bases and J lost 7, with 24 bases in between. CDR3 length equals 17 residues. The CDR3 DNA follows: TGTGCTAGTGGACTTCGTCGACAGGCCAATAGAAGTGAAAAACTGTTTTTT. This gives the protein CASGLRRQANRSEKLFF.

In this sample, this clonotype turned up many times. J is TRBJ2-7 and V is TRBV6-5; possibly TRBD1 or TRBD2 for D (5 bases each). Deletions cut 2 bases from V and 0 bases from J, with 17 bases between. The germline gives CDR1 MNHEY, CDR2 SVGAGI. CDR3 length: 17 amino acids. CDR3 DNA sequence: TGTGCCAGCAGTTACCGGAGAGGCATGGGGACCTCCTACGAGCAGTACTTC. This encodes CASSYRRGMGTSYEQYF.